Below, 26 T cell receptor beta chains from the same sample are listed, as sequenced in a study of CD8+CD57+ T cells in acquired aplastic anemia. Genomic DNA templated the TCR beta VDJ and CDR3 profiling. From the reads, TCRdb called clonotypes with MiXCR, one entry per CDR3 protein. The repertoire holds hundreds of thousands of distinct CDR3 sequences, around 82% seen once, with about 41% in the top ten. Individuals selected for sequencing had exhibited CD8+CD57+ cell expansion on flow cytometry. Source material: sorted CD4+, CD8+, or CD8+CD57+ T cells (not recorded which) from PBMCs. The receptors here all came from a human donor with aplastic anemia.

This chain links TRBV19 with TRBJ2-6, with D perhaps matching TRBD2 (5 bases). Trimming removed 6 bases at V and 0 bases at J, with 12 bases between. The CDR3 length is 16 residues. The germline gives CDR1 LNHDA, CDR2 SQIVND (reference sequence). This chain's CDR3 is CASSLGRGSGANVLTF. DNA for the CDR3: TGTGCCAGTAGCCTCGGACGGGGCTCTGGGGCCAACGTCCTGACTTTC. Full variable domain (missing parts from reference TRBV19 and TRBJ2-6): DGGITQSPKYLFRKEGQNVTLSCEQNLNHDAMYWYRQDPGQGLRLIYYSQIVNDFQKGDIAEGYSVSREKKESFPLTVTSAQKNPTAFYLCASSLGRGSGANVLTFGAGSRLTVL.

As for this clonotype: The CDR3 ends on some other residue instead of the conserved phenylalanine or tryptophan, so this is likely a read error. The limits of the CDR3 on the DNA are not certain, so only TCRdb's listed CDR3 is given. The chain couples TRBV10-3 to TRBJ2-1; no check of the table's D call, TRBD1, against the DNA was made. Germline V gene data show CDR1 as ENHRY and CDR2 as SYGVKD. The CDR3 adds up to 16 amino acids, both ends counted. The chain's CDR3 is CASSQRGGNGQDEQGD.

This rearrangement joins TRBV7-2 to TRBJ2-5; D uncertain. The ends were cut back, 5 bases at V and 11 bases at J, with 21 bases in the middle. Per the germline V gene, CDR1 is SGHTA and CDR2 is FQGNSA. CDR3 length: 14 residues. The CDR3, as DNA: TGTGCCAGCAGCATAGGCAGAGAGCAAGATACGCAGTACTTC. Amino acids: CASSIGREQDTQYF.

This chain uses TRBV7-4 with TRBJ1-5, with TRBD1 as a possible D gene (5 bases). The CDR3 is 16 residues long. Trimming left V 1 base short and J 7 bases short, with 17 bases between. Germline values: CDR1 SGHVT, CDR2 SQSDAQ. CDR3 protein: CASSLGGGPGTQPQHF. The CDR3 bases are TGTGCCAGCAGCTTAGGGGGGGGTCCCGGTACGCAGCCCCAGCATTTT. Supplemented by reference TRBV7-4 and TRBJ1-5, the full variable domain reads GAGVSQSPRYKVAKRGRDVALRCDSISGHVTLYWYRQTLGQGSEVLTYSQSDAQRDKSGRPSGRFSAERPERSVSTLKIQRTEQGDSAVYLCASSLGGGPGTQPQHFGDGTRLSIL.

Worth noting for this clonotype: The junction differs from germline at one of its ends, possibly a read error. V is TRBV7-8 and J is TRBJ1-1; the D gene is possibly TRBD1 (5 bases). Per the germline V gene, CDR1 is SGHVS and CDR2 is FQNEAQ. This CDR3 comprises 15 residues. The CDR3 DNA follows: TGTGCCAGCAGCTTTGATCCAGCAGGGAAAGCTGATGCTTTCTTT. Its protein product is CASSFDPAGKADAFF.

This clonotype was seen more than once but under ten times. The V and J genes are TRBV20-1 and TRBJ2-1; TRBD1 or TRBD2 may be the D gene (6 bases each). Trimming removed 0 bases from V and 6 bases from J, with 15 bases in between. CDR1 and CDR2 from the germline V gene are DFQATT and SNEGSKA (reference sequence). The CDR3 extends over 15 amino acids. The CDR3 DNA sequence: TGCAGTGCTAGAGATCGACTAGGGGGGATCAATGAGCAGTTCTTC. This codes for CSARDRLGGINEQFF.

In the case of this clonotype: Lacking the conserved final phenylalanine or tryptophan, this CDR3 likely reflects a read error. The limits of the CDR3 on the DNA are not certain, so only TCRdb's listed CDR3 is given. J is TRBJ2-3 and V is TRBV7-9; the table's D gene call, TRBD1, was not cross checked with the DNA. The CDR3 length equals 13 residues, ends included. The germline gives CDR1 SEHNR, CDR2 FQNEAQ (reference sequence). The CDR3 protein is CASSFQRSGGRDY.

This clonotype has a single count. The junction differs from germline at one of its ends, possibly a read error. The CDR3 loop is CASSQVILAGGPIF. CDR3 bases: TGTGCCAGCAGCCAAGTTATACTAGCGGGGGGGCCTATCTTC. The chain links TRBV7-9 to TRBJ2-5, with 13 bases aligning to TRBD2. This CDR3 comprises 14 residues. Germline lookup yields CDR1 SEHNR and CDR2 FQNEAQ (reference sequence).

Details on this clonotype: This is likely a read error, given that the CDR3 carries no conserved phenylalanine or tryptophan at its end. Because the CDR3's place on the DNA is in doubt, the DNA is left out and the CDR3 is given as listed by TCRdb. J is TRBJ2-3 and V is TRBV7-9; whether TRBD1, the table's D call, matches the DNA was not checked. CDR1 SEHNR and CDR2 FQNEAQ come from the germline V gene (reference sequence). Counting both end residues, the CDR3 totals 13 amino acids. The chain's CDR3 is CASGFRRSGGRDV.

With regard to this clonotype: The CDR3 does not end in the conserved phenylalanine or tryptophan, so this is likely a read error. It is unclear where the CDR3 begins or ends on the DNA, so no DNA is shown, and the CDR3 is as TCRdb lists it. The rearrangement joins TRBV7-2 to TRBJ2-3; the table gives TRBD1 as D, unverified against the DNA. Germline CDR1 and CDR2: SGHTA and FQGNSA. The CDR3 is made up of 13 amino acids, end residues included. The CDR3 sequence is CASRDGGKRAQDI.

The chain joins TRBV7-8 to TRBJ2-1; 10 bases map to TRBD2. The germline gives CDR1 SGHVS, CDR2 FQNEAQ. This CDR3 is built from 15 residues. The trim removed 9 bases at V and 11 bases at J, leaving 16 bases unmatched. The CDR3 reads CASSIAGGPYKQQFF. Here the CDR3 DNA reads TGTGCCAGTAGTATAGCGGGGGGTCCCTATAAGCAGCAGTTCTTC.

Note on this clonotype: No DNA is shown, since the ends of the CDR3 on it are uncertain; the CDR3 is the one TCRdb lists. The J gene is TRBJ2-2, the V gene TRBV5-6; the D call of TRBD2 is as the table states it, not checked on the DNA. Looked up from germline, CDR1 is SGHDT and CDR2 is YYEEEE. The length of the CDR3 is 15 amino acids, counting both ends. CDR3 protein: CASSFGGGTAGELLF.

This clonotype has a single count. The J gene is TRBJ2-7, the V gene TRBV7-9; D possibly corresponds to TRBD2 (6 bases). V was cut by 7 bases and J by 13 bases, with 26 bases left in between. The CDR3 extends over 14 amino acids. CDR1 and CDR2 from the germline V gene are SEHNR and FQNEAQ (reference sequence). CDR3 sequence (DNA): TGTGCCAGCAAGGTCACGGGGGAGGCGTACGAGTATTACTTC. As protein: CASKVTGEAYEYYF.

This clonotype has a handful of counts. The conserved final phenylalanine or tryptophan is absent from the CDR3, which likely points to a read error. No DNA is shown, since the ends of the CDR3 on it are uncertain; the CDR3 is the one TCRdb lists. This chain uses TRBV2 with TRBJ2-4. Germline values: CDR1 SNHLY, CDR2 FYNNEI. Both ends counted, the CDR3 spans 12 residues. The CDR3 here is CASGGAGNIQQY.

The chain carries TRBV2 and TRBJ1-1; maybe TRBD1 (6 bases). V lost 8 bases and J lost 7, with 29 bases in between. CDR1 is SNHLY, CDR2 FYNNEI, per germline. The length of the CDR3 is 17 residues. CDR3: CASGGGGPHRGNFEAFF. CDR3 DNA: TGTGCCAGCGGGGGCGGGGGCCCACATAGAGGAAATTTTGAAGCTTTCTTT.

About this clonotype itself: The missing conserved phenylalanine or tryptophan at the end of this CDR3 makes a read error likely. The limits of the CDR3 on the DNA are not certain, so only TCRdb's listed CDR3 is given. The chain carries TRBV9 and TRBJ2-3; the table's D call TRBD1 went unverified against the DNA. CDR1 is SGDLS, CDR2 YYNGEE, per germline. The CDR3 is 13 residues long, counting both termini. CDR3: CASRGGGTHGENT.

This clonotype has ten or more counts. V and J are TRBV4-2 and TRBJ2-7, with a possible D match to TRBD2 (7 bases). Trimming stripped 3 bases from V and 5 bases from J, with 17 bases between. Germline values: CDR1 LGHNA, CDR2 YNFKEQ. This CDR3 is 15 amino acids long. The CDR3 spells CASSHSLGGADEQYF. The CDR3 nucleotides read TGTGCCAGCAGCCACTCTCTAGGGGGGGCCGACGAGCAGTACTTC.

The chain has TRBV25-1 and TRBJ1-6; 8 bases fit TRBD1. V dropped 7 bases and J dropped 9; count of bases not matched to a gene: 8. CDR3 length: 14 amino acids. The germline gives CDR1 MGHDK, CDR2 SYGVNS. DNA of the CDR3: TGTGCCAGCACCGACAGGGGAATAAGTTCACCCCTCCACTTT. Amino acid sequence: CASTDRGISSPLHF. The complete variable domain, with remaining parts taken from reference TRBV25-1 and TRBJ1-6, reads EADIYQTPRYLVIGTGKKITLECSQTMGHDKMYWYQQDPGMELHLIHYSYGVNSTEKGDLSSESTVSRIRTEHFPLTLESARPSHTSQYLCASTDRGISSPLHFGNGTRLTVT.

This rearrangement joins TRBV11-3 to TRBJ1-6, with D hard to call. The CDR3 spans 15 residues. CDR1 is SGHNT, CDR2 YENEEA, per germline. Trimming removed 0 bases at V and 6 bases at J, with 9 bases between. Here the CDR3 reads CASSLELSGNSPLHF. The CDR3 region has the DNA TGTGCCAGCAGCTTAGAGCTCTCAGGTAATTCACCCCTCCACTTT.

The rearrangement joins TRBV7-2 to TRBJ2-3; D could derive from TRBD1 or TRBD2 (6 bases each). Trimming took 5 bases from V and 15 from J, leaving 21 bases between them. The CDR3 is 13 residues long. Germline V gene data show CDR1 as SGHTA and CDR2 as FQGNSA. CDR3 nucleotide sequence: TGTGCCAGCAGCGAGGGGGGCGGCGAAAACTATTATTTT. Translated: CASSEGGGENYYF.

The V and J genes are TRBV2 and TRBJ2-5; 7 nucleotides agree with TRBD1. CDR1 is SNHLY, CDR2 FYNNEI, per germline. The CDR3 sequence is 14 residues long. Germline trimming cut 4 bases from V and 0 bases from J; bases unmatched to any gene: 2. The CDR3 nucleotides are TGTGCCAGCAGTGTGGGACAGTACCAAGAGACCCAGTACTTC. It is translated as CASSVGQYQETQYF. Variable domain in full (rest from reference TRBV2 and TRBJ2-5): EPEVTQTPSHQVTQMGQEVILRCVPISNHLYFYWYRQILGQKVEFLVSFYNNEISEKSEIFDDQFSVERPDGSNFTLKIRSTKLEDSAMYFCASSVGQYQETQYFGPGTRLLVL.

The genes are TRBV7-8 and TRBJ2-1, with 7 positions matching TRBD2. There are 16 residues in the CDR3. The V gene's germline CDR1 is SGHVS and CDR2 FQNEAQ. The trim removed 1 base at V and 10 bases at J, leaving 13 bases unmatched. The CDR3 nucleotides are TGTGCCAGCAGCTTAGAAGGAAGCGGGGAGACCGAGGAGCAGTTCTTC. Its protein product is CASSLEGSGETEEQFF.

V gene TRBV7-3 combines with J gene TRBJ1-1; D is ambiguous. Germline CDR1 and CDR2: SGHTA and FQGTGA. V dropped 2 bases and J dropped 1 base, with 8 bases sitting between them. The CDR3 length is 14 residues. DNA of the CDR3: TGTGCCAGCAGCTTAGCTGTGAGGAACACTGAAGCTTTCTTT. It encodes CASSLAVRNTEAFF.

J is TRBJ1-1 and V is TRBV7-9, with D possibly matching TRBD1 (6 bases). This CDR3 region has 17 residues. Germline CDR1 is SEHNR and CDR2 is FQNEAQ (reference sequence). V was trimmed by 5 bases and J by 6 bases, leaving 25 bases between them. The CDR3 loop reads CASSGGAHTGGFAEAFF. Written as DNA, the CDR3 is TGTGCCAGCAGCGGGGGGGCACATACGGGAGGATTTGCTGAAGCTTTCTTT.

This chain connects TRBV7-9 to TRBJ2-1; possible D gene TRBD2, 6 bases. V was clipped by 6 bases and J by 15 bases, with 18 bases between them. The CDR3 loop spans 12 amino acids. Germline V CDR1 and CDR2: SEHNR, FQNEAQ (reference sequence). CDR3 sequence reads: CASSYGWSGPFF. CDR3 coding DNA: TGTGCCAGCAGTTACGGATGGAGCGGGCCGTTCTTC. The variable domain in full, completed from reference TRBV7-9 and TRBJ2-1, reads DTGVSQNPRHKITKRGQNVTFRCDPISEHNRLYWYRQTLGQGPEFLTYFQNEAQLEKSRLLSDRFSAERPKGSFSTLEIQRTEQGDSAMYLCASSYGWSGPFFGPGTRLTVL.

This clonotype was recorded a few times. For the CDR3, the DNA is TGTGCCAGCAGCTTAAACCGCCGGTACGAGCAGTACTTC. Amino acid sequence: CASSLNRRYEQYF. The rearrangement links TRBV7-6 to TRBJ2-7, with D unresolved. CDR1 and CDR2 from the germline V gene are SGHVS and FNYEAQ. The CDR3 is 13 residues long. The ends were cut back, 2 bases at V and 4 bases at J, with 9 bases in the middle.